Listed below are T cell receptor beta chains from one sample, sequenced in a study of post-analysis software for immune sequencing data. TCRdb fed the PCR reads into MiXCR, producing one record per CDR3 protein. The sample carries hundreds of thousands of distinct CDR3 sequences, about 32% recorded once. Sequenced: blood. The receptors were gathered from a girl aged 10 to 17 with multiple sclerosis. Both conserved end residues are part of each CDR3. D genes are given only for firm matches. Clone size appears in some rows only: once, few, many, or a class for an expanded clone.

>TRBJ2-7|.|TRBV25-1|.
CASSEAARSYEQYF
TGTGCCAGCAGTGAGGCAGCGCGCTCCTACGAGCAGTACTTC
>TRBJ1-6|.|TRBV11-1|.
CASSFGPRGPETSSYNSPLHF
TGTGCCAGCAGCTTTGGGCCGCGGGGGCCTGAAACGAGCTCCTATAATTCACCCCTCCACTTT
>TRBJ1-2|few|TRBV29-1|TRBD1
CSVVNEGADGYTF
TGCAGCGTTGTGAACGAGGGGGCGGATGGCTACACCTTC
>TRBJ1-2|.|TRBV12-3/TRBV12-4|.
CASSFIQSMGYTF
TGTGCCAGCAGTTTCATTCAGTCCATGGGCTACACCTTC
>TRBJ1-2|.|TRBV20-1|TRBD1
CSATGQGAWENYGYTF
TGCAGTGCGACGGGACAGGGGGCGTGGGAAAACTATGGCTACACCTTC
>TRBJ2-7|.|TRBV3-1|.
CASSPGFIAAYYEQYF
TGTGCCAGCAGCCCAGGGTTCATAGCGGCTTACTACGAGCAGTACTTC
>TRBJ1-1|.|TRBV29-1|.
CSVDPSLNTEAFF
TGCAGCGTTGACCCAAGCTTGAACACTGAAGCTTTCTTT
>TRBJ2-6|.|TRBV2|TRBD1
CASSGDRVSGANVLTF
TGTGCCAGCAGCGGGGACAGGGTATCTGGGGCCAACGTCCTGACTTTC
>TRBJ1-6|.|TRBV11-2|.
CASSDLNRRNSPLHF
TGTGCCAGCAGCGATTTAAACAGGAGAAATTCACCCCTCCACTTT
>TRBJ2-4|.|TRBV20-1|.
CSASSGPGNIQYF
TGCAGTGCCTCCTCGGGGCCCGGAAACATTCAGTACTTC
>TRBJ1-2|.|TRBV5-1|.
CASMIIGLNYGYTF
TGCGCCAGCATGATTATCGGGCTGAACTATGGCTACACCTTC
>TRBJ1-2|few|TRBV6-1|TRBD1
CASSEVGQGNPGYTF
TGTGCCAGCAGTGAAGTGGGACAGGGTAACCCTGGCTACACCTTC
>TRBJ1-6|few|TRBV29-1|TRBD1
CSAGTGNSPLHF
TGCAGCGCGGGGACAGGCAATTCACCCCTCCACTTT
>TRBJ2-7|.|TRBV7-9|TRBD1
CAGSPTGAYEQYF
TGTGCCGGCAGCCCAACAGGGGCCTACGAGCAGTACTTC
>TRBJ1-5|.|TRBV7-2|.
CASSLVFGGNQPQHF
TGTGCCAGCAGCTTAGTTTTCGGGGGCAATCAGCCCCAGCATTTT
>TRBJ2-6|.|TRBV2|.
CASEPPRSGANVLTF
TGTGCCAGCGAACCTCCTAGGTCTGGGGCCAACGTCCTGACTTTC
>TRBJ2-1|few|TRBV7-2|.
CASSLSQGRVDEQFF
TGTGCCAGCAGCCTATCACAGGGGAGGGTCGATGAGCAGTTCTTC
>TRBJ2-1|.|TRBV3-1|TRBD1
CASSRGQGGEQFF
TGTGCCAGCAGCAGGGGACAGGGTGGTGAGCAGTTCTTC
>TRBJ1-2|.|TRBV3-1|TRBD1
CASSLWRITRGTRGYTF
TGTGCCAGCAGTCTATGGAGGATAACCAGGGGGACTCGGGGCTACACCTTC
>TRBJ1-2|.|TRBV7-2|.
CASSTRKGGDGYTF
TGTGCCAGCAGCACGCGGAAAGGTGGTGATGGCTACACCTTC